These 8 T cell receptor beta chains were all obtained from the same sample, sequenced in a study of cytomegalovirus exposure and HLA in healthy donors. The PCR was carried out with 60 Vbeta primers and 13 Jbeta primers. Some clones are missing from TCRdb's copy, which holds only in-frame ones; the method was immunoSEQ multiplex PCR. Recorded for this sample: tens of thousands of clones. What was sequenced was PBMCs. The receptors were sampled from a man aged 50-59 years in good health and CMV-seropositive.

The rearrangement links TRBV29-1 to TRBJ2-5, with 9 bases lining up with TRBD2. V was clipped by 2 bases and J by 6 bases; unmatched bases: 10. CDR3 size: 15 residues. CDR1 and CDR2 from the germline V gene are SQVTM and ANQGSEA. CDR3 sequence: CSVELMRREGQTQYF. The CDR3 DNA reads as TGCAGCGTTGAATTGATGAGGCGGGAGGGACAGACCCAGTACTTC.

The CDR3 loop is CASSGRDSKLQYF. The CDR3 DNA sequence: TGTGCCAGCAGTGGTCGAGACAGTAAACTTCAGTACTTC. The chain carries TRBV6-6 and TRBJ2-4; D perhaps matches TRBD1 (5 bases). The germline V gene has CDR1 MNHNY and CDR2 SVGAGI (reference sequence). The CDR3 contains 13 residues. V dropped 5 bases and J dropped 11 bases, with 16 bases sitting between them.

This chain connects TRBV4-3 to TRBJ2-7, with TRBD2 matching over 15 bases. Per the germline V gene, CDR1 is LGHNA and CDR2 is YSLEER. With V trimmed by 0 bases and J by 5 bases, 8 bases remained unmatched. The length of the CDR3 is 18 residues. CDR3 bases: TGCGCCAGCAGCCAAGATCCTGGACTAGCGGGGGGGCCGAACGAGCAGTACTTC. Protein sequence: CASSQDPGLAGGPNEQYF.

The chain carries TRBV4-3 and TRBJ2-1, with 8 bases lining up with TRBD2. J gave up 4 bases and V 1 base, and 9 bases lay outside the gene matches. The V gene's germline CDR1 is LGHNA and CDR2 YSLEER. CDR3 length: 17 residues. The chain's CDR3 is CASSQGSGGGPYNEQFF. As DNA, the CDR3 is TGCGCCAGCAGCCAAGGATCTGGCGGGGGGCCATACAATGAGCAGTTCTTC.

The chain is built from TRBV18 and TRBJ2-6; D unresolved. The germline CDR1 and CDR2 sequences are KGHSH and LQKENI. The length of the CDR3 is 16 residues. V lost 0 bases and J lost 0, with 6 bases in between. The CDR3 DNA is TGTGCCAGCTCACCACCGCTGAGCTCTGGGGCCAACGTCCTGACTTTC. This gives the protein CASSPPLSSGANVLTF.

This sequence joins TRBV19 and TRBJ2-5; 11 bases map to TRBD1. Germline V gene sequence: CDR1 LNHDA, CDR2 SQIVND (reference sequence). The CDR3 is 15 amino acids. V lost 4 bases to trimming and J lost 5 bases; unmatched junction nucleotides: 6. The CDR3 DNA reads as TGTGCCAGTAGTACCGGACAGGGGGCCGGGGAGACCCAGTACTTC. Protein sequence: CASSTGQGAGETQYF.

The V and J genes are TRBV30 and TRBJ1-3; TRBD1 agrees at 10 bases. Germline V CDR1 and CDR2: GTSNPN, SVGIG (reference sequence). J gave up 3 bases and V 3 bases, and 8 bases lay outside the gene matches. The CDR3 consists of 16 residues. CDR3: CAWSPGTGAFGNTIYF. CDR3 sequence (DNA): TGTGCCTGGAGCCCAGGGACAGGGGCATTTGGAAACACCATATATTTT.

The rearrangement joins TRBV4-3 to TRBJ1-1, with D hard to call. Trimming pared 4 bases from V and 4 bases from J, leaving 10 bases between. The germline V gene encodes CDR1 LGHNA and CDR2 YSLEER. This CDR3 is built from 13 residues. CDR3 protein: CASSRLTGTEAFF. CDR3 nucleotide sequence: TGCGCCAGCAGCCGATTGACGGGCACTGAAGCTTTCTTT.